This T cell receptor beta chain originates from a study of T-cell memory formation after mild COVID-19. CDR3 length equals 16 residues. Study-wide findings and caveats: Later expanders leaned toward CD4+, whereas clones contracting from day 15 to 85 were balanced CD4/CD8. Proof of SARS-CoV-2 specificity was absent for the second-wave clones that crested on day 37.

This clonotype was counted many times. Its antigen is as yet unknown. One end of the junction fails to match germline, which may point to a read error. From 5'RACE with constant-segment primers came TCR alpha and TCR beta cDNA libraries that carried sample barcodes and UMIs. One entry per CDR3 protein, called by TCRdb with MiXCR from the 5' RACE reads. The data hold fewer than 40,000 distinct CDR3 sequences, with roughly 11% observed a single time. This TCR derives from a man in his late teens or twenties who had mild COVID-19 (a few samples of this study predate the infection). Cell type and time point are not known. V usage is TRBV12-3 or TRBV12-4 and J usage is TRBJ2-1; tentative D call: TRBD2 (6 bases). The material sequenced was PBMCs or a T cell subset sorted from them (not recorded which). CDR3 sequence: CASSSPGVSSYNEQSF. As DNA, the CDR3 is TGTGCCAGCAGTTCTCCGGGGGTGAGCTCCTACAATGAGCAGTCCTTC.